This T cell receptor beta chain was sequenced for a study of response to subunit inactivated influenza vaccine. Notes on the study in general: The authors proposed limited new T cell recruitment per seasonal influenza vaccination.

TCRdb analysed the RT-PCR reads with MiXCR anew, one entry per CDR3 protein. In the table there are about 700,000 distinct CDR3 sequences, about 15% of which are singletons. A remark on this clonotype: The antigen is undetermined.

Germline assignment: CDR1 MGHRA and CDR2 YSYEKL. Trimming removed 3 bases from V and 5 bases from J; junction bases left unmatched: 9. The CDR3 covers 15 residues. The chain carries TRBV4-1 and TRBJ2-7; the match to TRBD2 covers 8 bases. The input for sequencing was PBMCs from blood, taken 11 to 12 days after vaccination. The receptor was isolated from a man aged 50 or older who received an inactivated influenza vaccine. CDR3 amino acids: CASSQSGLVVHEQYF. The CDR3 DNA is TGCGCCAGCAGCCAGTCGGGACTAGTAGTCCACGAGCAGTACTTC.